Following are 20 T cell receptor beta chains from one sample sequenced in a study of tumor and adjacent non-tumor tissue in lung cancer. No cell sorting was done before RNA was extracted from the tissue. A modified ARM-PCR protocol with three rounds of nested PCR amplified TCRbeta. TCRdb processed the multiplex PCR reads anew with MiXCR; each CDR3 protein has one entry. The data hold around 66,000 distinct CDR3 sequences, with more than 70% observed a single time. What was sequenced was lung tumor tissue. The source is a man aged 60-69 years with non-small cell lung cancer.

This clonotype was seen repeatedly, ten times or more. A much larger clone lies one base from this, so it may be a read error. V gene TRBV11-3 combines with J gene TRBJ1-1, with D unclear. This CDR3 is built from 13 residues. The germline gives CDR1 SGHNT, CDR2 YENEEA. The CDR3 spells CASSLGENNEAFF. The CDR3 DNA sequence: TGTGCCAGCAGCTTAGGGGAGAACAATGAAGCTTTCTTT.

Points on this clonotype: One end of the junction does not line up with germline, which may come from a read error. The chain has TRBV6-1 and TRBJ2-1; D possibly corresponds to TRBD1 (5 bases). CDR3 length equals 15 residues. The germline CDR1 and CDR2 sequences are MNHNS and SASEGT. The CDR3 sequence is CTSKDTWGSYDEQFF. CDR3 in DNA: TGTACCAGCAAGGACACTTGGGGCTCCTACGATGAGCAGTTCTTC.

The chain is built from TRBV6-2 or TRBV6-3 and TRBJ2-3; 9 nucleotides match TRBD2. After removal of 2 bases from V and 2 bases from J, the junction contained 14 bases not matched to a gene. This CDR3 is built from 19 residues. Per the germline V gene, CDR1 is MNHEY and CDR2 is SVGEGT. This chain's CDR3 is CASSYQPELAGGYTDTQYF. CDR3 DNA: TGTGCCAGCAGTTACCAGCCGGAACTAGCGGGTGGATACACAGATACGCAGTATTTT.

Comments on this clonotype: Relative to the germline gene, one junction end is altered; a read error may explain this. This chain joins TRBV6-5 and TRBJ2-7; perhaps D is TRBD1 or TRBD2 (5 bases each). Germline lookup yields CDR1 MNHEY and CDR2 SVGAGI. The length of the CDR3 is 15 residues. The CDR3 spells CASSYSRWGTDEQYF. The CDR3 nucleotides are TGTGCCAGCAGTTACTCGAGGTGGGGGACGGACGAACAGTACTTC.

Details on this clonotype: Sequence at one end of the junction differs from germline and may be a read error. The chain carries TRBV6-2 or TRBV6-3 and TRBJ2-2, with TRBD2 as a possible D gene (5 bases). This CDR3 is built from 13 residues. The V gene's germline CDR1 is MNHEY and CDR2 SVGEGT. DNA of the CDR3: TGTGCCAGCAGTTTCTTAGACACCGGGGAGCTTTTTTTT. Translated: CASSFLDTGELFF.

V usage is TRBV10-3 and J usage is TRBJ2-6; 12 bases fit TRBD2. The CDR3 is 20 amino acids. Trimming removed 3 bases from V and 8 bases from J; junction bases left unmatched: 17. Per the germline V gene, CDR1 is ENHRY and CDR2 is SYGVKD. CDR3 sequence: CAISEHEASGRDSCTNVLTF. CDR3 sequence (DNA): TGTGCCATCAGTGAACATGAGGCTAGCGGGAGGGACTCTTGTACCAACGTCCTGACTTTC.

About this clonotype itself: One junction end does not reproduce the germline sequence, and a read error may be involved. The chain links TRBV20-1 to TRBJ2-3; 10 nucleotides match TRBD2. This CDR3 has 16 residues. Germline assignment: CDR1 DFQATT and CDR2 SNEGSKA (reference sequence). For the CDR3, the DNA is TGCATTGCTACCTTGGGACTAGCGAGAGGTGGAGATACGCAGTATTTT. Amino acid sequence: CIATLGLARGGDTQYF.

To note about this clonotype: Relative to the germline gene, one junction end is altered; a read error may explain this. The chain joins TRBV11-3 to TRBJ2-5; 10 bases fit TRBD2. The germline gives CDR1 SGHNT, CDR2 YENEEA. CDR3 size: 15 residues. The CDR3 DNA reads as TGTGCCAGTAGCCCAGGACTAGCGGAGGAGGAGACCCGGTACTTC. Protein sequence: CASSPGLAEEETRYF.

The chain's CDR3 is CASGSGASCYNEQFF. CDR3 DNA sequence: TGTGCTAGTGGTTCCGGGGCCAGCTGCTACAATGAGCAGTTCTTC. V and J are TRBV12-5 and TRBJ2-1, with D perhaps TRBD1 or TRBD2 (5 bases each). The V gene's germline CDR1 is LGHNT and CDR2 FRNRAP. V dropped 4 bases and J dropped 3 bases, with 13 bases sitting between them. This CDR3 spans 15 amino acids.

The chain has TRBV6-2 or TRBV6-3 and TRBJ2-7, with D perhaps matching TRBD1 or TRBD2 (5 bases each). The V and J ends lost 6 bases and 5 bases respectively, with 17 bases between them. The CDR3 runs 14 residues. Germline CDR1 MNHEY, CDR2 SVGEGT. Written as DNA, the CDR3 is TGTGCCAGCAGAGAGCCGGGATGGGGACACGAGCAGTACTTC. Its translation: CASREPGWGHEQYF.

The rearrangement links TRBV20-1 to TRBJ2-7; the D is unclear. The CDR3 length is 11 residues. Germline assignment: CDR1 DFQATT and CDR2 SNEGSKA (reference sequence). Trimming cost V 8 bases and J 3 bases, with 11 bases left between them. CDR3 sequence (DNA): TGCAGTACGGAGAAGAGCTACGAGCAGTACTTC. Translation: CSTEKSYEQYF.

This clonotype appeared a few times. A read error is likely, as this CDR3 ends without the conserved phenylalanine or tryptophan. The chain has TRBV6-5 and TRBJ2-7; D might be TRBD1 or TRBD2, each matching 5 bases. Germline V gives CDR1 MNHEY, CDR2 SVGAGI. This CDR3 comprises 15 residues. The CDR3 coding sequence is TGTGCCAGCATTTACGGGGCTGGAGAGGTTTACGAGCAGTACTAC. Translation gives CASIYGAGEVYEQYY.

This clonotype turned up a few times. The CDR3 spells CAISGREGGPPGANVLTF. CDR3 in DNA: TGTGCCATCAGTGGTCGGGAAGGGGGCCCCCCTGGGGCCAACGTCCTGACTTTC. The V gene is TRBV10-3, the J gene TRBJ2-6; TRBD1 matches 7 bases. J gave up 2 bases and V 4 bases, and 11 bases lay outside the gene matches. The CDR3 runs 18 residues. Per germline, CDR1 ENHRY and CDR2 SYGVKD.

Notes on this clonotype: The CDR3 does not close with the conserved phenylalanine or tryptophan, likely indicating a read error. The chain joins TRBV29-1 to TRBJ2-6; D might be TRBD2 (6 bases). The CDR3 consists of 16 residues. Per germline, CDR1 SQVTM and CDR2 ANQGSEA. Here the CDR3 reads CSVAVFRGSGANVLTL. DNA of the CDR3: TGCAGCGTTGCAGTTTTTCGGGGGTCCGGGGCCAACGTACTGACTTTG.

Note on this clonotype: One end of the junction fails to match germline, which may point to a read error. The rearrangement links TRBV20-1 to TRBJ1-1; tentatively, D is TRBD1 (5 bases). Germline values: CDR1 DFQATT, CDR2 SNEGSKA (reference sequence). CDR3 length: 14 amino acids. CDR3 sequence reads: CSPGSGTANTEAFF. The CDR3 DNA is TGCAGTCCTGGTTCCGGGACCGCAAACACCGAAGCTTTCTTT.

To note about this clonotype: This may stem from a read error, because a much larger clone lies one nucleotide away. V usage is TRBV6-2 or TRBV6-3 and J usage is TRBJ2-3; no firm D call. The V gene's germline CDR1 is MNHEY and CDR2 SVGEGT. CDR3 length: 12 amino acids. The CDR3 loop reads CASRQSTDKQYF. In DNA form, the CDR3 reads TGTGCCAGCAGGCAGAGCACAGATAAGCAGTATTTT.

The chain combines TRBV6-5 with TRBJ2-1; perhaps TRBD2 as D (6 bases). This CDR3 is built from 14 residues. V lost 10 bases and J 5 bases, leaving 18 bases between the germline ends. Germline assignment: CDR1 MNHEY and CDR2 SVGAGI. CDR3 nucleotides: TGTGCCAACAGCGGCCTAGCGAGACACAATGAGCAGTTCTTC. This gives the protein CANSGLARHNEQFF.

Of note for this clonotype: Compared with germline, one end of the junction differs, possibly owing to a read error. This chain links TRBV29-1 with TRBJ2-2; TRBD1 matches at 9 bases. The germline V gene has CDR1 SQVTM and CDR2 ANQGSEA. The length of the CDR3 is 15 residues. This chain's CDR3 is CSGGSGQGICGELFF. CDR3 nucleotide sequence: TGCAGCGGTGGCTCGGGACAGGGAATTTGCGGGGAGCTATTTTTT.

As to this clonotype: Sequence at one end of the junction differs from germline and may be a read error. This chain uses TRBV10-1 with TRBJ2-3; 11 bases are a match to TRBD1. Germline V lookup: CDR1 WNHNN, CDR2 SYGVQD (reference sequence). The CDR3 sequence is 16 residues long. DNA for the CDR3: TGCGCCAGCAGTGAAGCCTGGACAGGGGGCACAGATACTCAGTATTTT. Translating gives CASSEAWTGGTDTQYF.

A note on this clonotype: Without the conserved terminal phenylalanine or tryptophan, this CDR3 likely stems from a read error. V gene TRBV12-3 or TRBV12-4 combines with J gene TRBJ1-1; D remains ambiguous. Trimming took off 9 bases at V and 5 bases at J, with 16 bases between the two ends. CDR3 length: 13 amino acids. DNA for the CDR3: TGTGCCAGTAGCCTATCAAGGAGTACTGAAGCTTTCTAT. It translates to CASSLSRSTEAFY.